This T cell receptor (beta chain) was documented in a study of blood T cell repertoires in COVID-19. This clone was counted once. Clones were read by immunoSEQ multiplex PCR, and TCRdb kept only the in-frame ones, dropping some. The table includes under 300,000 clones, about 87% detected once. The CDR3 has 17 residues. The sequenced sample was peripheral blood. This sequence originates from a woman aged 65 to 85 with active or convalescent COVID-19. The V gene is TRBV21-1, the J gene TRBJ1-4; the table's TRBD1 call for D was not verified on the DNA. TRBV21-1 is a known pseudogene. This CDR3 is CASSKKEEGTPSEKLFF. The CDR3 DNA reads TGTGCCAGCAGCAAAAAAGAAGAAGGGACACCAAGTGAAAAACTGTTTTTT.